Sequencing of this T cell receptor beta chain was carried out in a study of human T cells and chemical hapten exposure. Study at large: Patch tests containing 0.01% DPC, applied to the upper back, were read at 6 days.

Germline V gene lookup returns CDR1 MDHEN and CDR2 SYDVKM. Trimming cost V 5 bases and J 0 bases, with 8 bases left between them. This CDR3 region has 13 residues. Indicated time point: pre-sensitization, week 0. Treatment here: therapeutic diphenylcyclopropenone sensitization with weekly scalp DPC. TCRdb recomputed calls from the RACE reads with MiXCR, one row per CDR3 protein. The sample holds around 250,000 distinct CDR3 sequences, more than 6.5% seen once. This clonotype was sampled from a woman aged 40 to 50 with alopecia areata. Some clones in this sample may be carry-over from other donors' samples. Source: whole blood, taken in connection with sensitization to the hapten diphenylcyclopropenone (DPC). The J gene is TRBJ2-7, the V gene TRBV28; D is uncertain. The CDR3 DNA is TGTGCCAGCAGTGACTTGAGCTCCTACGAGCAGTACTTC. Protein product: CASSDLSSYEQYF.